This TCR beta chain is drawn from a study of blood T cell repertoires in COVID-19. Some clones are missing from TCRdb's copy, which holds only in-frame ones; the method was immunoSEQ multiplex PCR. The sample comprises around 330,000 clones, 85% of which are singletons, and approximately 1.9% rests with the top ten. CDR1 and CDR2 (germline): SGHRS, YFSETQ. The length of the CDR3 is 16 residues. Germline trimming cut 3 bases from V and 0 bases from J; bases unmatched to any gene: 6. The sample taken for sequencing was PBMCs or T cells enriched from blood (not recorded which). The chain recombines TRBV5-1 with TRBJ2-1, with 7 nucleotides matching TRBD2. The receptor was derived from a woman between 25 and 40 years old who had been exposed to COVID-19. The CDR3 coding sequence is TGCGCCAGCAGCTCCGGACTAGTGGGCTCCTACAATGAGCAGTTCTTC. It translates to CASSSGLVGSYNEQFF.